This T cell receptor beta chain was sequenced during a study of cytomegalovirus exposure and HLA in healthy donors. Study-wide results and caveats: The study had only CMV serostatus as immune exposure information. Later analysis demonstrated an association between a missense DCLRE1C variant and TCR beta V- and J-gene trimming. TCR beta sequences reportedly predicted most subjects' HLA-A and HLA-B alleles accurately.

This clone was seen only a few times. As yet, its antigen is unknown. The ends were cut back, 3 bases at V and 7 bases at J, with 15 bases in the middle. The CDR3 is 14 residues long. Germline loops: CDR1 KGHSH, CDR2 LQKENI. The PCR employed 60 Vbeta primers together with 13 Jbeta primers. Assay: immunoSEQ multiplex PCR; the TCRdb copy retains only in-frame clones and omits some. The sample lists 110,000 or so clones, 7% to 9.5% occurring once. Sequenced: PBMCs. This clonotype was sampled from a woman aged 40 to 55 in good health and CMV-seropositive. The genes are TRBV18 and TRBJ1-1; D not resolved. The CDR3 bases are TGTGCCAGCTCACCCCCCTCTTGGCAAGTTGAAGCTTTCTTT. Amino acid sequence: CASSPPSWQVEAFF.